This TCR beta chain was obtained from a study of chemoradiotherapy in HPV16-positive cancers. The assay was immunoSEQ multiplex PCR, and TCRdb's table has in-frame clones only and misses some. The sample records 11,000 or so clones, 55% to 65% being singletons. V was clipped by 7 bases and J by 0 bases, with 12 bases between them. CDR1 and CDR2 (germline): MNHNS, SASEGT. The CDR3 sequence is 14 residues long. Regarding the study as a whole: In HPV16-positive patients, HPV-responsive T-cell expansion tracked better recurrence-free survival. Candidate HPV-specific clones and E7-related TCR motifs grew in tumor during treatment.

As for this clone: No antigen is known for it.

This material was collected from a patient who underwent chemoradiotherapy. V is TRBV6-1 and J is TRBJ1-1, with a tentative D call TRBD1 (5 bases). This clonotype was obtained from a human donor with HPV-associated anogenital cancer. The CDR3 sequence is CASIPGRVNTEAFF. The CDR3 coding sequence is TGTGCCAGCATTCCGGGACGGGTGAACACTGAAGCTTTCTTT.